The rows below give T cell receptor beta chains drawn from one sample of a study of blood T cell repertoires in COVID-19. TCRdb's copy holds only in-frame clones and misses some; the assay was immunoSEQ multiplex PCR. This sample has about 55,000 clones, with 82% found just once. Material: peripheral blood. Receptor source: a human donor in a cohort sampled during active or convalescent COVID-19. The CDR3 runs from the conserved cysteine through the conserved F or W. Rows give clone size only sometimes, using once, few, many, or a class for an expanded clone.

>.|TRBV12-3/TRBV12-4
CASSPGNNEKLFF
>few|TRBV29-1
CSVDLGGKQYF
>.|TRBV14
CASSQYRTGGVSGELFF
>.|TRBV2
CATKGRMSSYNSPLHF
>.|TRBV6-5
CASSYPQGEQYF
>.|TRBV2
CASRSLYGYTF
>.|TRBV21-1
CASSKVQDRENTEAFF
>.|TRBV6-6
CASSPPSEDYGYTF
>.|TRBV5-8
CASSFLIRVGAGTEAFF
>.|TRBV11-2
CASSSPRGPRGAFF
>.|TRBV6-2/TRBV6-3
CASSRTGGNQPQHF
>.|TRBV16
CASSPSYSGNTIYF
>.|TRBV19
CASSTSGASNQPQHF
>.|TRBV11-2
CASSYTGSLSSYNEQFF
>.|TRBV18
CASSPPARGLETQYF
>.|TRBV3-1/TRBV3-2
CASSQRGGYEQYF
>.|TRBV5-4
CASSLESRGENNEQFF
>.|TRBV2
CASSERTGRNEKLFF
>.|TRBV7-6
CASSLGGGGTDTQYF
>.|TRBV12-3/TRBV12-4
CASSKTIPYEQYF
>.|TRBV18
CASSPPGGSYEQYF
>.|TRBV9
CASSGLAGNNSPLHF
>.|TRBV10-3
CAISESLGRVNQPQHF
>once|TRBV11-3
CASSLESDNEQFF
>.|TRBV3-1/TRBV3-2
CASSSTSGGNYNEQFF
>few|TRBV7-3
CASSLFVTGDREQFF
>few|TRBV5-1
CASSEGQGASSPLHF
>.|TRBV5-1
CASSLGLESYGYTF